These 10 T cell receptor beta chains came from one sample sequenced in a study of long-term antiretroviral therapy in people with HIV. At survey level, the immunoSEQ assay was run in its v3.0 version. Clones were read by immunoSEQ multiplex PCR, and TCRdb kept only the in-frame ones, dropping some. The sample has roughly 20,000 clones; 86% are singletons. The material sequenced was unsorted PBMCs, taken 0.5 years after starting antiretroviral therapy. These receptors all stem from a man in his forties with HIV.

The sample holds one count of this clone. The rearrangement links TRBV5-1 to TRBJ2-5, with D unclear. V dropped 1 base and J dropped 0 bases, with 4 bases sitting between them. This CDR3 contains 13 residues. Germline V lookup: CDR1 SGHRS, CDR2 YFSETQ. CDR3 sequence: CASSLTDQETQYF. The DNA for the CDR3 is TGCGCCAGCAGCTTGACGGACCAAGAGACCCAGTACTTC.

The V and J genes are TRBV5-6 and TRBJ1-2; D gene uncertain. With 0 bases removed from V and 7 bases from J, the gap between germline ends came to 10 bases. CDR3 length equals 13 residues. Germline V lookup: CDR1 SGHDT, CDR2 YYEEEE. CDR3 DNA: TGTGCCAGCAGCTTGGCCCAAGGCCTTGGCTACACCTTC. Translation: CASSLAQGLGYTF.

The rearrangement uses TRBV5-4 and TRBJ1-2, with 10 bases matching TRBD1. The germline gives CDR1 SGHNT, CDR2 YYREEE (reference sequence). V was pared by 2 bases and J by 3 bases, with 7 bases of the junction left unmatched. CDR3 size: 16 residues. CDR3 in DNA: TGTGCCAGCAGCTTCGAACGGGGACAGGGGTACTATGGCTACACCTTC. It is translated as CASSFERGQGYYGYTF.

CDR3: CASTGSLGETQYF. CDR3 in DNA: TGTGCCAGCACAGGGTCCCTAGGAGAGACCCAGTACTTC. The J gene is TRBJ2-5, the V gene TRBV7-8; tentatively, D is TRBD1 (5 bases). From germline, CDR1 is SGHVS and CDR2 FQNEAQ. V lost 7 bases to trimming and J lost 4 bases, with 13 bases between them. The CDR3 contains 13 residues.

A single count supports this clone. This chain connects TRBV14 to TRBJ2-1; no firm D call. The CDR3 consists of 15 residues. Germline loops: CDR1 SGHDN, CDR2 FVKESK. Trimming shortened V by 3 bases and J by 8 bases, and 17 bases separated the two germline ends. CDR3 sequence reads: CASSHPTFGQDEQFF. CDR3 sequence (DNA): TGTGCCAGCAGCCACCCAACGTTTGGGCAGGATGAGCAGTTCTTC.

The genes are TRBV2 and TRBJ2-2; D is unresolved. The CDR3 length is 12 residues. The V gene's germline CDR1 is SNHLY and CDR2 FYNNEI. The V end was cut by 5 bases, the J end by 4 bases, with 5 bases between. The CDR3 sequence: CASSPSTGELFF. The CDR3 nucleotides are TGTGCCAGCAGTCCAAGCACCGGGGAGCTGTTTTTT. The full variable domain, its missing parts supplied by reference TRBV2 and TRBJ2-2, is EPEVTQTPSHQVTQMGQEVILRCVPISNHLYFYWYRQILGQKVEFLVSFYNNEISEKSEIFDDQFSVERPDGSNFTLKIRSTKLEDSAMYFCASSPSTGELFFGEGSRLTVL.

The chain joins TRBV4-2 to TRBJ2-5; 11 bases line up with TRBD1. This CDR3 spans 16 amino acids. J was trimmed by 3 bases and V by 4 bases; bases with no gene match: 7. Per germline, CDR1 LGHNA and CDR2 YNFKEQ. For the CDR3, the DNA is TGTGCCAGCAGCCCCGGACAGGGGGCGAGAGAAGAGACCCAGTACTTC. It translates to CASSPGQGAREETQYF.

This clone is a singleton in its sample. In nucleotides, the CDR3 is TGTGCCAGCAGCTTAGATCGGATGGGGGAACCCTACAATGAGCAGTTCTTC. This sequence encodes CASSLDRMGEPYNEQFF. The chain has TRBV11-3 and TRBJ2-1; TRBD1 or TRBD2 may be the D gene (5 bases each). CDR1 and CDR2 (germline): SGHNT, YENEEA. The CDR3 has 17 amino acids. Trimming left V 0 bases short and J 2 bases short, with 14 bases between.

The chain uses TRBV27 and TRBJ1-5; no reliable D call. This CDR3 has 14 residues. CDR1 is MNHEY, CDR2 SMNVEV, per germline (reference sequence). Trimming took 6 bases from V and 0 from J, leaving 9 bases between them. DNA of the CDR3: TGTGCCAGCAGCACCGGCAGTAGCAATCAGCCCCAGCATTTT. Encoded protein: CASSTGSSNQPQHF.

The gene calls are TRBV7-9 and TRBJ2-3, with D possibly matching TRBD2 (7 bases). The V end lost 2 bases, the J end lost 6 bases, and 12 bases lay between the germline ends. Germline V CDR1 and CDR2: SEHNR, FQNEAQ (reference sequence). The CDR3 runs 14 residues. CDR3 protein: CASSLSGGSDTQYF. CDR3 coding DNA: TGTGCCAGCAGCTTATCGGGGGGCTCCGATACGCAGTATTTT.